The 28 T cell receptor beta chains listed next were all sequenced from one sample in a study of PD-L1 blockade in urothelial cancer. The repertoire was sequenced with immunoSEQ multiplex PCR; TCRdb's copy has only in-frame clones and lacks some. The repertoire has 45,000 to 60,000 clones, over 75% of them found once; the top ten carry 5.8%. The sample was PBMCs, taken around atezolizumab (anti-PD-L1) treatment. These receptor sequences come from a man between 40 and 49 years old with urothelial cancer.

V gene TRBV11-2 combines with J gene TRBJ2-1, with a tentative D call TRBD1 (6 bases). Trimming took off 7 bases at V and 3 bases at J, with 22 bases between the two ends. This CDR3 is 17 amino acids long. Germline CDR1 is SGHAT and CDR2 is FQNNGV. The CDR3 bases are TGTGCCAGCAACTTGTTCCATGCAGGGGCACTCTACAATGAGCAGTTCTTC. Its translation: CASNLFHAGALYNEQFF.

This chain joins TRBV6-5 and TRBJ1-3, with 7 bases identical to TRBD1. Germline assignment: CDR1 MNHEY and CDR2 SVGAGI. The CDR3 spans 13 residues. The trim removed 5 bases at V and 8 bases at J, leaving 6 bases unmatched. Here the CDR3 reads CASSRDRADTIYF. The CDR3 DNA reads as TGTGCCAGCAGTCGAGACAGGGCGGACACCATATATTTT.

The count of this clone is one. The chain carries TRBV11-3 and TRBJ2-5, with D perhaps matching TRBD2 (7 bases). The CDR3 is 15 amino acids. CDR1 SGHNT and CDR2 YENEEA come from the germline V gene. The ends were cut back, 5 bases at V and 2 bases at J, with 15 bases in the middle. CDR3 coding DNA: TGTGCCAGCAGCCAAGGGGGAGGGCTACAAGAGACCCAGTACTTC. Translating gives CASSQGGGLQETQYF.

The chain joins TRBV30 to TRBJ2-7, with 8 bases lining up with TRBD2. V shed 5 bases, J shed 2 bases, and the junction held 8 bases outside the gene matches. The germline CDR1 and CDR2 sequences are GTSNPN and SVGIG (reference sequence). This CDR3 has 14 residues. CDR3 nucleotide sequence: TGTGCCTGGCTCCCGGGAGGGCTCCCCTACGAGCAGTACTTC. It specifies CAWLPGGLPYEQYF. Based on the CDR3 plus reference TRBV30 and TRBJ2-7, the full variable domain is SQTIHQWPATLVQPVGSPLSLECTVEGTSNPNLYWYRQAAGRGLQLLFYSVGIGQISSEVPQNLSASRPQDRQFILSSKKLLLSDSGFYLCAWLPGGLPYEQYFGPGTRLTVT.

The CDR3 loop is CASTITSGSSIYEQYF. For the CDR3, the DNA is TGTGCCAGCACGATCACTAGCGGGTCCTCTATTTACGAGCAGTACTTC. V and J are TRBV7-2 and TRBJ2-7, with 9 bases lining up with TRBD2. The V and J ends lost 7 bases and 4 bases, in that order; junction bases with no gene match: 14. The CDR3 covers 16 residues. Germline V gene data show CDR1 as SGHTA and CDR2 as FQGNSA.

The rearrangement uses TRBV7-9 and TRBJ1-2; TRBD1 is a possible D gene (5 bases). Germline V gene data show CDR1 as SEHNR and CDR2 as FQNEAQ (reference sequence). V lost 5 bases and J 2 bases, leaving 12 bases between the germline ends. CDR3 length equals 14 residues. CDR3 residues: CASSADSTNYGYTF. The CDR3 DNA follows: TGTGCCAGCAGCGCCGACAGTACCAACTATGGCTACACCTTC.

V gene TRBV28 combines with J gene TRBJ1-2; D might be TRBD1 (6 bases). V shed 6 bases and J shed 8 bases, with 19 bases lying between them. The germline V gene encodes CDR1 MDHEN and CDR2 SYDVKM. The CDR3 consists of 14 residues. The CDR3, as DNA: TGTGCCAGCAGGCCCACACTTCAGGGGATCGGCTACACCTTC. This codes for CASRPTLQGIGYTF.

The genes are TRBV6-1 and TRBJ1-5; D is unclear. The CDR3 extends over 13 amino acids. Germline V gives CDR1 MNHNS, CDR2 SASEGT. V lost 0 bases and J lost 7, with 7 bases in between. CDR3 region: CASSEALRQPQHF. The CDR3 DNA is TGTGCCAGCAGTGAAGCGCTCCGGCAGCCCCAGCATTTT.

The chain couples TRBV28 to TRBJ1-5; tentative D call: TRBD1 (5 bases). V lost 3 bases and J 5 bases, leaving 14 bases between the germline ends. Germline lookup yields CDR1 MDHEN and CDR2 SYDVKM. CDR3 length equals 15 residues. The CDR3: CASSLRRQYYQPQHF. The CDR3, as DNA: TGTGCCAGCAGTTTGAGAAGACAGTACTATCAGCCCCAGCATTTT.

The genes are TRBV29-1 and TRBJ2-2; the D is unclear. CDR3 length: 13 residues. Germline CDR1 reads SQVTM; CDR2 reads ANQGSEA. With 6 bases removed from V and 1 base from J, the gap between germline ends came to 9 bases. The CDR3 nucleotides are TGCAGCGTCGGTGGAGTGAACACCGGGGAGCTGTTTTTT. It yields the protein CSVGGVNTGELFF.

This chain joins TRBV29-1 and TRBJ2-1, with TRBD1 identical over 8 bases. After removal of 5 bases from V and 1 base from J, the junction contained 7 bases not matched to a gene. The CDR3 is 15 residues long. From germline, CDR1 is SQVTM and CDR2 ANQGSEA. CDR3 DNA sequence: TGCAGCGTTAGGGCAACAGGGGGGTCCTACAATGAGCAGTTCTTC. Translated: CSVRATGGSYNEQFF.

This chain joins TRBV4-1 and TRBJ2-3; 13 nucleotides line up with TRBD2. Germline V gene data show CDR1 as MGHRA and CDR2 as YSYEKL. V shed 4 bases, J shed 6 bases, and the junction held 4 bases outside the gene matches. CDR3 length: 15 residues. CDR3 residues: CASSPTSGRLDTQYF. The CDR3 nucleotides are TGCGCCAGCAGCCCGACTAGCGGGAGGTTGGATACGCAGTATTTT.

This clone was observed once. This sequence joins TRBV6-6 and TRBJ1-2; 7 bases fit TRBD1. V lost 11 bases, J lost 1 base, and 10 bases stayed unmatched. This CDR3 contains 14 residues. Germline assignment: CDR1 MNHNY and CDR2 SVGAGI (reference sequence). CDR3 amino acids: CAAGGDRHNYGYTF. CDR3 in DNA: TGTGCCGCGGGGGGGGACAGACATAACTATGGCTACACCTTC.

Points on this clone: The junction departs from the called germline gene at one end, perhaps through a read error. The genes are TRBV7-7 and TRBJ2-1; 10 bases are shared with TRBD2. The CDR3 is 13 residues long. From germline, CDR1 is SSHAT and CDR2 FNYEAQ (reference sequence). The CDR3, as DNA: TGTGCTAGCAGCTTAGCGGGAGGTCCTGAGCAGTTCTTC. Encoded protein: CASSLAGGPEQFF.

The rearrangement joins TRBV7-9 to TRBJ1-2; D is undetermined. Germline CDR1 is SEHNR and CDR2 is FQNEAQ (reference sequence). The V end was cut by 5 bases, the J end by 5 bases, with 15 bases between. The CDR3 is 14 residues long. The CDR3 protein is CASSRSGERYGYTF. CDR3 nucleotide sequence: TGTGCCAGCAGCCGTTCCGGGGAACGGTATGGCTACACCTTC.

This sequence joins TRBV6-1 and TRBJ1-5, with D unclear. CDR1 is MNHNS and CDR2 is SASEGT in the germline V gene. Trimming pared 5 bases from V and 6 bases from J, leaving 11 bases between. The CDR3 consists of 13 residues. The CDR3 protein is CASSPRMRQPQHF. The CDR3 coding sequence is TGTGCCAGCAGTCCCAGGATGCGTCAGCCCCAGCATTTT.

DNA for the CDR3: TGTGCCAGCAGTCCAATCCCGGGGATAGGCGGGTTAGCCAAAAACATTCAGTACTTC. It encodes CASSPIPGIGGLAKNIQYF. This chain joins TRBV27 and TRBJ2-4; possible D gene TRBD2, 5 bases. V was cut by 5 bases and J by 0 bases, with 23 bases left in between. This CDR3 comprises 19 residues. Looked up from germline, CDR1 is MNHEY and CDR2 is SMNVEV (reference sequence).

V and J are TRBV28 and TRBJ1-2, with D unclear. CDR1 MDHEN and CDR2 SYDVKM come from the germline V gene. Between the trimmed V and J ends, which lost 6 bases and 7 bases, there was a span of 15 bases. The CDR3 covers 13 residues. CDR3 DNA: TGTGCCAGCAGCCCCCAAATAGAAGCTGGCTACACCTTC. This sequence encodes CASSPQIEAGYTF.

Written as DNA, the CDR3 is TGTGCCAGCAGTACGGCGGGACGAGAACTGGAAAAACTGTTTTTT. It translates to CASSTAGRELEKLFF. V is TRBV28 and J is TRBJ1-4; D may be TRBD1 (5 bases). Trimming shortened V by 5 bases and J by 8 bases, and 18 bases separated the two germline ends. The V gene's germline CDR1 is MDHEN and CDR2 SYDVKM. The CDR3 runs 15 residues.

The chain uses TRBV5-1 and TRBJ1-5; 7 bases fit TRBD1. The junction had 10 bases not matched to a gene; V was cut back by 4 bases and J by 6 bases. The germline V gene has CDR1 SGHRS and CDR2 YFSETQ. The CDR3 has 15 amino acids. CDR3 nucleotide sequence: TGCGCCAGCAGCCCGTGGGACAGTCAAGGTCAGCCCCAGCATTTT. Translated, it gives CASSPWDSQGQPQHF.

This chain joins TRBV6-1 and TRBJ2-7, with 8 bases aligning to TRBD2. This CDR3 spans 14 amino acids. Germline CDR1 and CDR2: MNHNS and SASEGT. V lost 10 bases and J lost 5; bases outside the gene matches: 13. CDR3 nucleotides: TGTGCCAACTCCCTGGGCGGGAGGACCAACGAGCAGTACTTC. This encodes CANSLGGRTNEQYF.

The J gene is TRBJ2-5, the V gene TRBV6-5; perhaps TRBD2 as D (6 bases). The J call may be in error: the DNA end matches TRBJ2-7 better. CDR3 length: 14 amino acids. From germline, CDR1 is MNHEY and CDR2 SVGAGI. CDR3 coding DNA: TGTGCCAGCAGTACCTCGGGGGAGGCCTACGAGCAGTACTTC. It yields the protein CASSTSGEAYEQYF.

The chain recombines TRBV2 with TRBJ2-7; 10 bases align to TRBD1. Trimming at V came to 6 bases and at J to 7 bases, leaving 12 bases not matched to a gene. Germline loops: CDR1 SNHLY, CDR2 FYNNEI. This CDR3 has 15 residues. As DNA, the CDR3 is TGTGCCAGCAGGCCCCGGACAGGGGGAAGTGGGGAGCAGTACTTC. Translating gives CASRPRTGGSGEQYF.

The rearrangement joins TRBV11-2 to TRBJ1-2; a weak D match, TRBD1 (6 bases). Trimming left V 7 bases short and J 14 bases short, with 17 bases between. Germline V gene sequence: CDR1 SGHAT, CDR2 FQNNGV. The CDR3 length is 11 residues. The CDR3 protein is CASTSVGGQTF. CDR3 nucleotide sequence: TGTGCCAGCACCTCAGTAGGGGGACAAACCTTC.

The chain employs TRBV18 and TRBJ2-6; D is perhaps TRBD2 (6 bases). This CDR3 comprises 15 residues. Trimming stripped 8 bases from V and 1 base from J, with 12 bases between. The germline CDR1 and CDR2 sequences are KGHSH and LQKENI. CDR3 bases: TGTGCCAGCACGCAGGAGGGTTCTGGGGCCAACGTCCTGACTTTC. This sequence encodes CASTQEGSGANVLTF.

The chain joins TRBV6-5 to TRBJ1-2; no clear D gene. Germline V gives CDR1 MNHEY, CDR2 SVGAGI. Trimming pared 2 bases from V and 9 bases from J, leaving 13 bases between. CDR3 length equals 13 residues. CDR3 loop: CASSYGRLNSYTF. The CDR3 coding sequence is TGTGCCAGCAGTTACGGGAGACTCAATAGCTACACCTTC.

A single count supports this clone. The chain employs TRBV19 and TRBJ1-2; 8 positions agree with TRBD1. Trimming at V came to 8 bases and at J to 6 bases, leaving 8 bases not matched to a gene. CDR1 and CDR2 from the germline V gene are LNHDA and SQIVND (reference sequence). This CDR3 spans 13 amino acids. This CDR3 is CASSGQGADGYTF. The CDR3 DNA reads TGTGCCAGTTCCGGACAGGGTGCGGATGGCTACACCTTC. The entire variable domain, with the rest obtained from reference TRBV19 and TRBJ1-2, is as follows: DGGITQSPKYLFRKEGQNVTLSCEQNLNHDAMYWYRQDPGQGLRLIYYSQIVNDFQKGDIAEGYSVSREKKESFPLTVTSAQKNPTAFYLCASSGQGADGYTFGSGTRLTVV.

This chain uses TRBV4-3 with TRBJ1-4; TRBD1 might be the D (6 bases). The CDR3 covers 15 residues. Trimming stripped 4 bases from V and 8 bases from J, with 17 bases between. Per germline, CDR1 LGHNA and CDR2 YSLEER. CDR3 sequence reads: CASSPSDRWGEKLFF. The CDR3 DNA sequence: TGCGCCAGCAGCCCCTCAGACAGGTGGGGGGAAAAACTGTTTTTT.